This T cell receptor beta chain emerged from a study of shared clonotypes between healthy human individuals. Study findings and constraints: Naive CD4 clonotypes overlapped across a handful of donors at about 5%.

To note about this clone: Its antigen is unidentified.

Trimming took off 0 bases at V and 4 bases at J, with 9 bases between the two ends. This CDR3 is built from 14 residues. Germline values: CDR1 SGHAT, CDR2 FQNNGV. The assay was immunoSEQ multiplex PCR, and TCRdb's table has in-frame clones only and misses some. Altogether fewer than 1.8 million clones are present, around 98.5% being singletons, with the ten largest covering over 0.3%. The rearrangement joins TRBV11-2 to TRBJ1-1; TRBD1 is a possible D gene (5 bases). This TCR came from a man aged 30-40 years in good health. Sample: naive CD4+ T cells sorted from blood. Subset described: CD45RA+ positively selected. DNA of the CDR3: TGTGCCAGCAGCTTAGATAAAGACAGCACTGAAGCTTTCTTT. Amino acids: CASSLDKDSTEAFF.